The sequence of this T cell receptor (beta chain) was determined in a study of blood T cell repertoires in COVID-19 (TCRdb year 2020). With regard to the full study: Samples from collaborators originated in the United States, Italy and Spain and spanned both the acute and convalescent phases of COVID-19. The prospective study material was composed of cDNA or gDNA derived from T cells, B-cell-depleted T cells, or PBMCs. Deeply sampled blood TCRbeta repertoires from subjects exposed to, actively infected with, or recovered from COVID-19 were included in the dataset. The repertoires were released in a freely available public database meant as a resource for research on the immune response to SARS-CoV-2. The samples were drawn from the first 160 participants of the ongoing ImmuneRACE study and from some 1,300 subjects provided by 6 global collaborators. The sample metadata nearly always contained a de-identified subject ID, COVID-19 status, age in years and sex. Where HLA class I and class II types were available, the types were taken from metadata supplied by the sample provider, not from assay-based typing. General findings and caveats noted by the study authors: The quantity of clinical and demographic metadata differed by source and by participant and was supplied without curation.

The collaborating institutions used their own protocols to collect whole blood in K2EDTA tubes. For TCRbeta analysis, collaborator samples were shipped as frozen whole blood, as isolated PBMCs, or as DNA extracted from either sample type. CDR1 and CDR2, looked up from the germline V gene, are SGHTA and FQGNSA. Including cysteine and phenylalanine, the CDR3 has 17 amino acids. The CDR3 DNA has 51 bases and is translated from base 1. Ends trimmed: V by 4 bases, J by 6 bases; bases unmatched to a gene: 14. TCRbeta CDR3 regions were amplified from genomic DNA by means of the immunoSEQ Assay, a bias-controlled multiplex PCR. In the original analysis: Within the assay, amplification of reference gene primers was used to estimate how many nucleated cells each sample contained. Sequence reads were collapsed and filtered to measure the absolute abundance of every unique TCRbeta CDR3 rearrangement. For each sample, productive Simpson clonality was calculated by taking the square root of Simpson's diversity index across productive rearrangements. Here the immuneACCESS table is served through TCRdb, limited to in-frame sequences with V and J called. Missing clones are a known gap in these copies; in checked studies unresolved V genes cover under half, and the rest lacks a known reason. V and J calls plus clone size are reproduced from that table; the DNA served to infer D and trimming. In all, the sample holds fewer than 50,000 clones, and roughly 88% of those were seen once. Of the sample, 31% is held by the ten largest clones.

Details on this clone: The antigen this receptor binds is unknown. No base quality information exists; no much larger clone differs at one position.

This receptor was identified in a woman of 80 years or more with acute or convalescent COVID-19. Sequenced input: peripheral blood. This sequence uses TRBV7-2 and TRBJ2-1; 8 bases in between match TRBD1. The sequenced DNA is TGTGCCAGCAGCTCCCGAACGGGACAGGACCCCCCCAATGAGCAGTTCTTC. It translates as CASSSRTGQDPPNEQFF.